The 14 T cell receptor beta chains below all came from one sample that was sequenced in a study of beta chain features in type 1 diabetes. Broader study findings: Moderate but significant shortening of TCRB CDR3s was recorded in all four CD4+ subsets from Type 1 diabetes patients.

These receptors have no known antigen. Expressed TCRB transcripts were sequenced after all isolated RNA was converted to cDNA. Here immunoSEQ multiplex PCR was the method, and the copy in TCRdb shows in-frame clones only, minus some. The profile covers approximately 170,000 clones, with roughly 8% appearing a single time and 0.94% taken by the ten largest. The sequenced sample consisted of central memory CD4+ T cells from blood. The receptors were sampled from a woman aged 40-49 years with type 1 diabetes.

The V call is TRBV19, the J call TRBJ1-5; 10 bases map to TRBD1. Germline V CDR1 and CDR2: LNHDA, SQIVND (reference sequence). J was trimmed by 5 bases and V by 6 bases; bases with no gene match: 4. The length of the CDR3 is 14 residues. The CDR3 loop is CASSRGTGDQPQHF. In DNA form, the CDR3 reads TGTGCCAGTAGCCGCGGGACAGGGGATCAGCCCCAGCATTTT.

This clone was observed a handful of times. The CDR3 sequence is CASTLEFAGAQFF. DNA of the CDR3: TGTGCCAGCACCCTGGAATTCGCGGGAGCGCAGTTCTTC. The genes are TRBV9 and TRBJ2-1; 7 bases agree with TRBD2. V gave up 6 bases and J gave up 12 bases; unmatched junction bases: 12. The CDR3 contains 13 residues. Germline CDR1 is SGDLS and CDR2 is YYNGEE.

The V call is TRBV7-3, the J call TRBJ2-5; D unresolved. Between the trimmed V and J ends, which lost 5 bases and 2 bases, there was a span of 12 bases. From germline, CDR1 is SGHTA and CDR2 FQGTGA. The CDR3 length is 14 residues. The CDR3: CASSQGGVQETQYF. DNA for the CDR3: TGTGCCAGCAGCCAAGGCGGTGTACAAGAGACCCAGTACTTC.

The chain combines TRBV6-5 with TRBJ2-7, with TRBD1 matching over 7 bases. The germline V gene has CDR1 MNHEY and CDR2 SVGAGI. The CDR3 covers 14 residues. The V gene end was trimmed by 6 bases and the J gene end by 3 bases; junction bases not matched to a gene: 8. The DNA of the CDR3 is TGTGCCAGCAGATACACAGGGGTAGTCTACGAGCAGTACTTC. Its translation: CASRYTGVVYEQYF.

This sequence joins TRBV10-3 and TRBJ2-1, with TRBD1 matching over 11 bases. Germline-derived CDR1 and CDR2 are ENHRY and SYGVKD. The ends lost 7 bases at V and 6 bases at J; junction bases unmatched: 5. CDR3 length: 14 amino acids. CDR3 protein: CAINPGTGGNEQFF. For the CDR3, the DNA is TGTGCCATCAATCCCGGGACAGGGGGCAATGAGCAGTTCTTC.

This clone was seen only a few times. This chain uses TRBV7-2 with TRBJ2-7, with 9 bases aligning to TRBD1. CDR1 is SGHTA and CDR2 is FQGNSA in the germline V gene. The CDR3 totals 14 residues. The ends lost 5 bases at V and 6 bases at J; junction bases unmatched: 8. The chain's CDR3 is CASSPRQGDGEQYF. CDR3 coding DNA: TGTGCCAGCAGCCCCCGACAGGGGGACGGCGAGCAGTACTTC.

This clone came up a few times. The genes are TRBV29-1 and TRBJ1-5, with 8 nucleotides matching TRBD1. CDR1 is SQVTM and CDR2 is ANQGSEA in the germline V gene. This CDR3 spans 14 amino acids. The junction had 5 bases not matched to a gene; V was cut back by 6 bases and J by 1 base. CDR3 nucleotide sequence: TGCAGCGTGGTAGGGACAGGCAGCAATCAGCCCCAGCATTTT. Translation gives CSVVGTGSNQPQHF.

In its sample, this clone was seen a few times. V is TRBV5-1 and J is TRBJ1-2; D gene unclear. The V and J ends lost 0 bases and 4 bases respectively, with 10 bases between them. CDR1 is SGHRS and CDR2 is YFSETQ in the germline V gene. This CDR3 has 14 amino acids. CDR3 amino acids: CASSLDVEAYGYTF. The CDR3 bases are TGCGCCAGCAGCTTGGACGTCGAGGCCTATGGCTACACCTTC.

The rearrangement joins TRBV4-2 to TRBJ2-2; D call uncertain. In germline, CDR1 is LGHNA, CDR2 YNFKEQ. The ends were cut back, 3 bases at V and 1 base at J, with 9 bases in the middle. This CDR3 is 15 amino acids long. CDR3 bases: TGTGCCAGCAGCCAGGAGAGGCAGAACACCGGGGAGCTGTTTTTT. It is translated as CASSQERQNTGELFF.

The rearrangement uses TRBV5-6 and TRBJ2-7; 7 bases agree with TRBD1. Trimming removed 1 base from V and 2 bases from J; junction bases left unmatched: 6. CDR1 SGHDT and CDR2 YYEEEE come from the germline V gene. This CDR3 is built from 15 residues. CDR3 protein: CASSLFPGQTYEQYF. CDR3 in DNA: TGTGCCAGCAGCTTGTTTCCGGGACAGACCTACGAGCAGTACTTC. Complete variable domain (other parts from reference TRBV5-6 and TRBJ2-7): DAGVTQSPTHLIKTRGQQVTLRCSPKSGHDTVSWYQQALGQGPQFIFQYYEEEERQRGNFPDRFSGHQFPNYSSELNVNALLLGDSALYLCASSLFPGQTYEQYFGPGTRLTVT.

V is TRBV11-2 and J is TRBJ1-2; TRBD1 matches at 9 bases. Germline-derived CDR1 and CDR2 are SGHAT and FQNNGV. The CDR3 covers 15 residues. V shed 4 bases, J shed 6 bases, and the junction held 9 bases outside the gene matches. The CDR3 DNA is TGTGCCAGCAGCTCTCTAGACAGGGGGGAAGATGGCTACACCTTC. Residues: CASSSLDRGEDGYTF. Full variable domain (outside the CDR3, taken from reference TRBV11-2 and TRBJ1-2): EAGVAQSPRYKIIEKRQSVAFWCNPISGHATLYWYQQILGQGPKLLIQFQNNGVVDDSQLPKDRFSAERLKGVDSTLKIQPAKLEDSAVYLCASSSLDRGEDGYTFGSGTRLTVV.

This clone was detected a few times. In DNA, the CDR3 is TGCGCCAGCAGCCAAGGGGGGGGCAGGGCCGGGCGAACTGAAGCTTTCTTT. The encoded protein is CASSQGGGRAGRTEAFF. This chain uses TRBV4-3 with TRBJ1-1, with D maybe TRBD1 (6 bases). The CDR3 length is 17 residues. V was cut by 1 base and J by 5 bases, with 20 bases left in between. Germline assignment: CDR1 LGHNA and CDR2 YSLEER.

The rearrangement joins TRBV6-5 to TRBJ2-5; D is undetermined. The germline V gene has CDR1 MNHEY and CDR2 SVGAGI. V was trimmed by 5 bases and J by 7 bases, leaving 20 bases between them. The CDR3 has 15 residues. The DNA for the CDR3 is TGTGCCAGCAGTCCACGGGTCCCCCGGTCGGGGACCCAGTACTTC. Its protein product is CASSPRVPRSGTQYF.

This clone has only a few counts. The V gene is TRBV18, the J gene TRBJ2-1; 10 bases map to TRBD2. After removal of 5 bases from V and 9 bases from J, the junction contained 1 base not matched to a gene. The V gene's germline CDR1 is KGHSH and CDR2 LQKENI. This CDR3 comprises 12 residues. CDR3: CASSERGGEQFF. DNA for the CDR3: TGTGCCAGCTCAGAGCGGGGGGGTGAGCAGTTCTTC.